Below are 9 T cell receptor beta chains sequenced from a single sample in a study of T cells in Graves' hyperthyroidism and ophthalmopathy. Regions amplified from RNA transcripts were the TCR beta CDR3 regions. Researchers ran a first-round RT-PCR on the TCR CDR3 using the HTBI primer set. TCRdb reprocessed the multiplex PCR reads with MiXCR, giving one entry per CDR3 protein. The data contain about 500,000 distinct CDR3 sequences, around 50% of them seen just once; the ten biggest clones take up about 45%. Sample: peripheral blood or thyroid tissue (not recorded which). The source of these receptors is an adult woman with Graves' disease, either hyperthyroidism or ophthalmopathy (not recorded which).

CDR3 DNA sequence: TGCAGTGCTAGATTGCCAGGGGAGCTGTTTTTT. As protein: CSARLPGELFF. The rearrangement links TRBV20-1 to TRBJ2-2; no clear D. Germline V CDR1 and CDR2: DFQATT, SNEGSKA (reference sequence). With 2 bases removed from V and 8 bases from J, the gap between germline ends came to 6 bases. The CDR3 is made up of 11 amino acids.

There are a few counts of this clonotype. V and J are TRBV15 and TRBJ2-7; D gene ambiguous. The length of the CDR3 is 14 residues. CDR1 LNHNV and CDR2 YYDKDF come from the germline V gene (reference sequence). V was shortened by 0 bases and J by 2 bases, with 8 bases between the two germline ends. Written as DNA, the CDR3 is TGTGCCACCAGCAGAGAGAGACGGACCTACGAGCAGTACTTC. Amino acid sequence: CATSRERRTYEQYF. Looking up the rest from reference TRBV15 and TRBJ2-7 gives the full variable domain: DAMVIQNPRYQVTQFGKPVTLSCSQTLNHNVMYWYQQKSSQAPKLLFHYYDKDFNNEADTPDNFQSRRPNTSFCFLDIRSPGLGDTAMYLCATSRERRTYEQYFGPGTRLTVT.

This clonotype occurred many times. This rearrangement joins TRBV4-1 to TRBJ2-2; no clear D. V gave up 1 base and J gave up 8 bases, with 8 bases separating them. Germline V gives CDR1 MGHRA, CDR2 YSYEKL. The CDR3 is 13 residues long. In nucleotides, the CDR3 is TGCGCCAGCAGCCAAGGACTGACGGGGGAGCTGTTTTTT. Residues: CASSQGLTGELFF.

This sequence joins TRBV2 and TRBJ1-5; 8 bases map to TRBD1. The CDR3 is 13 amino acids. The J segment lost 7 bases and the V segment lost 6 bases, leaving 5 bases of the junction unmatched. The germline V gene encodes CDR1 SNHLY and CDR2 FYNNEI. The CDR3 DNA reads as TGTGCCAGCAGACCAGGGGGCGGGCAGCCCCAGCATTTT. This encodes CASRPGGGQPQHF.

The count of this clonotype is one. The CDR3 is CAISESTRGSGRRNYEQYF. DNA of the CDR3: TGTGCCATCAGTGAGTCGACTCGTGGTAGCGGGAGGAGAAACTACGAGCAGTACTTC. The chain links TRBV10-3 to TRBJ2-7; 10 bases align to TRBD2. Germline V gene lookup returns CDR1 ENHRY and CDR2 SYGVKD. The CDR3 is 19 residues long. V gave up 0 bases and J gave up 3 bases; unmatched junction bases: 14.

In its sample, this clonotype was seen a few times. The chain has TRBV7-9 and TRBJ2-7; D call uncertain. The V and J ends lost 5 bases and 6 bases respectively, with 11 bases between them. The CDR3 sequence is 12 residues long. Germline assignment: CDR1 SEHNR and CDR2 FQNEAQ (reference sequence). CDR3 protein: CASSPLSPEQYF. CDR3 coding DNA: TGTGCCAGCAGCCCCTTATCCCCCGAGCAGTACTTC.

This clonotype was observed a handful of times. At one end the junction does not follow the germline gene, possibly because of a read error. The V and J genes are TRBV2 and TRBJ2-7; no firm D call. CDR1 is SNHLY, CDR2 FYNNEI, per germline. This CDR3 has 12 residues. CDR3 nucleotide sequence: TGTGCCAGCAGTGACTCCCTAGGCGAGCAGTGCTTC. This codes for CASSDSLGEQCF.

This clonotype showed up just once. The chain has TRBV10-3 and TRBJ1-2, with TRBD1 identical over 8 bases. Germline assignment: CDR1 ENHRY and CDR2 SYGVKD. The V and J ends lost 8 bases and 6 bases, in that order; junction bases with no gene match: 11. The CDR3 has 14 residues. This CDR3 reads CAIPSRQGINGYTF. For the CDR3, the DNA is TGTGCCATCCCCTCGAGACAGGGGATCAATGGCTACACCTTC.

This clonotype was counted a few times. The chain couples TRBV19 to TRBJ2-7, with D perhaps TRBD1 (5 bases). The CDR3 has 10 residues. Germline CDR1 reads LNHDA; CDR2 reads SQIVND (reference sequence). Trimming pared 9 bases from V and 3 bases from J, leaving 6 bases between. DNA of the CDR3: TGTGCCAGCGACAGCTACGAGCAGTACTTC. This sequence encodes CASDSYEQYF. Based on the CDR3 plus reference TRBV19 and TRBJ2-7, the full variable domain is DGGITQSPKYLFRKEGQNVTLSCEQNLNHDAMYWYRQDPGQGLRLIYYSQIVNDFQKGDIAEGYSVSREKKESFPLTVTSAQKNPTAFYLCASDSYEQYFGPGTRLTVT.